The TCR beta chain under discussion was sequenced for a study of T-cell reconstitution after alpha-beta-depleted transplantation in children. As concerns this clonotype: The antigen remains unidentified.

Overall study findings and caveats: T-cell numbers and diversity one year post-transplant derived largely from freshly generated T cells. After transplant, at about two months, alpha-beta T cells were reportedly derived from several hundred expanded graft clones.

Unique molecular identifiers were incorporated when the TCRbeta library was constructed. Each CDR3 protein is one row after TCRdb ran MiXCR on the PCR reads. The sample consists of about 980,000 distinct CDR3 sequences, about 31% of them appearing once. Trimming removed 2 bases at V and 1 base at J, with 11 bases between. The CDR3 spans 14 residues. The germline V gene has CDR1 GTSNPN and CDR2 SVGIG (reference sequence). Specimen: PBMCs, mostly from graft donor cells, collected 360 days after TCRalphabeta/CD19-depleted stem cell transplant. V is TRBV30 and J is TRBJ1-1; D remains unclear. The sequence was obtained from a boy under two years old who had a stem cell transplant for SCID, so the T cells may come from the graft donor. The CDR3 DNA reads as TGTGCCTGGAGTTCCGGACTTCCGAACACTGAAGCTTTCTTT. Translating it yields CAWSSGLPNTEAFF.